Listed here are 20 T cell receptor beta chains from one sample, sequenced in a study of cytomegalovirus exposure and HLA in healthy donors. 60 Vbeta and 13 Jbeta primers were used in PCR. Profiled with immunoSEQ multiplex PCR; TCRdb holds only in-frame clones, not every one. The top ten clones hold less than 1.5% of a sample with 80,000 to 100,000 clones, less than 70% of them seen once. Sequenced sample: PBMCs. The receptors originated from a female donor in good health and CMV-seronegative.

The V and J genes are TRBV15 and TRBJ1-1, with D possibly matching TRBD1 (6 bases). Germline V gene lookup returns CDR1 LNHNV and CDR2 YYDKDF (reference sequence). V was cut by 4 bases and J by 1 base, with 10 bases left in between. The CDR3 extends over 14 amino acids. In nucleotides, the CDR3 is TGTGCCACCAGCAAGAAGGGACAGAACACTGAAGCTTTCTTT. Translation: CATSKKGQNTEAFF.

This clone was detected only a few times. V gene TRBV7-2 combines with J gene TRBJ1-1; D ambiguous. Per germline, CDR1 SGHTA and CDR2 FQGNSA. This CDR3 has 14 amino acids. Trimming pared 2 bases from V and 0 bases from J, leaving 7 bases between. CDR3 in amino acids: CASSLLLMNTEAFF. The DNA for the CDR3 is TGTGCCAGCAGCTTATTATTAATGAACACTGAAGCTTTCTTT.

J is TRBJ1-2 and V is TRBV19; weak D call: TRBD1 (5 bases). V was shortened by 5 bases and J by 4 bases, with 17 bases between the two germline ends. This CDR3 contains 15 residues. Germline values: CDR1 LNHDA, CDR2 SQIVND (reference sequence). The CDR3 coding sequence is TGTGCCAGTAGTCCACGGATTGGGGGAGGCTATGGCTACACCTTC. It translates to CASSPRIGGGYGYTF.

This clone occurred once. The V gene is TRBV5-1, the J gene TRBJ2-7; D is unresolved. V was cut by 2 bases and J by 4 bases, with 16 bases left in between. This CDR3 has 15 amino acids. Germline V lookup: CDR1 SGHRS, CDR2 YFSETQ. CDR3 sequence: CASSLDTSPGYEQYF. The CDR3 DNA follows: TGCGCCAGCAGCTTAGACACTTCGCCTGGATACGAGCAGTACTTC.

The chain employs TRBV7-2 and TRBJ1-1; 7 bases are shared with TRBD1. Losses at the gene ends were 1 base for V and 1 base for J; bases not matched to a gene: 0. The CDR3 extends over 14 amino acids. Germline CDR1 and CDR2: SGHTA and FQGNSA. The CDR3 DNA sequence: TGTGCCAGCAGCTTAGAGGGGGCGAACACTGAAGCTTTCTTT. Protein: CASSLEGANTEAFF.

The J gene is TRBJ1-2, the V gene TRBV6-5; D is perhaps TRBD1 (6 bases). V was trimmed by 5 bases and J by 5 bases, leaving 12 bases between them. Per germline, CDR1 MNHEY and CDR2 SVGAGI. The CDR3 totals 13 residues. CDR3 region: CASSEGQPYGYTF. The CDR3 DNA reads TGTGCCAGCAGTGAAGGACAGCCTTATGGCTACACCTTC.

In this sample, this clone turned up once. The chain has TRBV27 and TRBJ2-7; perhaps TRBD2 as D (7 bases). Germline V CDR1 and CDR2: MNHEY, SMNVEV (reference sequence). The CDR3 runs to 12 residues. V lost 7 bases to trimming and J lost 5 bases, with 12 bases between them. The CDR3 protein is CASKGGIHEQYF. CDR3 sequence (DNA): TGTGCCAGCAAGGGGGGGATCCACGAGCAGTACTTC.

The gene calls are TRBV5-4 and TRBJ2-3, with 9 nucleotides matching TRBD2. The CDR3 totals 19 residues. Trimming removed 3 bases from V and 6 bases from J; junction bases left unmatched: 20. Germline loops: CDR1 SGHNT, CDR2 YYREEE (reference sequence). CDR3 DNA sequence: TGTGCCAGCAGCTCCCAACCCCCCCCTCTAGCGGGGTCGAAGGATACGCAGTATTTT. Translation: CASSSQPPPLAGSKDTQYF. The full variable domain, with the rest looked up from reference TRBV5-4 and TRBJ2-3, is ETGVTQSPTHLIKTRGQQVTLRCSSQSGHNTVSWYQQALGQGPQFIFQYYREEENGRGNFPPRFSGLQFPNYSSELNVNALELDDSALYLCASSSQPPPLAGSKDTQYFGPGTRLTVL.

The CDR3 region is CASSLGPGLAEGETQYF. The CDR3 bases are TGTGCCAGCAGCTTAGGTCCCGGACTAGCGGAGGGGGAGACCCAGTACTTC. The chain is built from TRBV7-2 and TRBJ2-5; 10 positions agree with TRBD2. The germline gives CDR1 SGHTA, CDR2 FQGNSA. Trimming removed 1 base from V and 5 bases from J; junction bases left unmatched: 10. This CDR3 comprises 17 residues.

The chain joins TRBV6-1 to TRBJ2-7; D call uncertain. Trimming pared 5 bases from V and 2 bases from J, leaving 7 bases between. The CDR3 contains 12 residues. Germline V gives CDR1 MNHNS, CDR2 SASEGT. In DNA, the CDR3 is TGTGCCAGCAGTAAGAGAACCTACGAGCAGTACTTC. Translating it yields CASSKRTYEQYF.

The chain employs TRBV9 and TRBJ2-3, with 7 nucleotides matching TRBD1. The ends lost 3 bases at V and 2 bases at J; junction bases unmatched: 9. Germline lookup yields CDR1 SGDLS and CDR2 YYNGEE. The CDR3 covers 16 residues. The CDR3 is CASSDHRGTPTDTQYF. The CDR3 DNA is TGTGCCAGCAGCGATCACAGGGGTACACCCACAGATACGCAGTATTTT.

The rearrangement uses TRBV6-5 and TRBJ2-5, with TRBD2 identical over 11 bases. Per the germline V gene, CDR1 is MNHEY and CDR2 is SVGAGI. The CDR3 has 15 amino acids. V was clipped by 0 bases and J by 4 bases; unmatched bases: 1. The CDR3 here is CASSYSGTSGETQYF. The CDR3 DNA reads TGTGCCAGCAGTTACTCTGGGACTAGCGGAGAGACCCAGTACTTC.

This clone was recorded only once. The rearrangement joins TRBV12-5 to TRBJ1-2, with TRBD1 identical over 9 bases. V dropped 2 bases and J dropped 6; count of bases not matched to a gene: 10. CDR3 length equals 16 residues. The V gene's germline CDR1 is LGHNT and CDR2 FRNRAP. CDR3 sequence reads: CASGLPSGDRVHGYTF. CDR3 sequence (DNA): TGTGCTAGTGGTTTGCCCTCCGGGGACAGGGTTCATGGCTACACCTTC.

The CDR3 DNA is TGCGCCAGCAGCCAGGCAGTATCTGGAAACACCATATATTTT. It is translated as CASSQAVSGNTIYF. This chain connects TRBV4-3 to TRBJ1-3, with D hard to call. The V and J ends lost 3 bases and 1 base respectively, with 7 bases between them. Germline V gives CDR1 LGHNA, CDR2 YSLEER. CDR3 length: 14 amino acids.

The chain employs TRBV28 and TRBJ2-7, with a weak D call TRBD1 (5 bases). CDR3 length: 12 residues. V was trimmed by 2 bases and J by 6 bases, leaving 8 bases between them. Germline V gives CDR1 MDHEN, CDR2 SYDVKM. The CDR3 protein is CASSLIQGEQYF. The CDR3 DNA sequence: TGTGCCAGCAGTTTAATCCAGGGCGAGCAGTACTTC.

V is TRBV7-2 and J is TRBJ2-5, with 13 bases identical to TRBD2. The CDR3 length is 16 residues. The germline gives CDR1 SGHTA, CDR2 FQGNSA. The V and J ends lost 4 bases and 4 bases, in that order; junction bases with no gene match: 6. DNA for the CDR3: TGTGCCAGCAGCTCCCGACTAGCGGGGGGTCGAGAGACCCAGTACTTC. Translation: CASSSRLAGGRETQYF.

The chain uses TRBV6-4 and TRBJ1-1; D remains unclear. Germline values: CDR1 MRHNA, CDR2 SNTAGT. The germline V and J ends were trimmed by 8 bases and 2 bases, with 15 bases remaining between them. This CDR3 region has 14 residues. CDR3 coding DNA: TGTGCCAGCCGGGGTACACCTCTTAACACTGAAGCTTTCTTT. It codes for CASRGTPLNTEAFF.

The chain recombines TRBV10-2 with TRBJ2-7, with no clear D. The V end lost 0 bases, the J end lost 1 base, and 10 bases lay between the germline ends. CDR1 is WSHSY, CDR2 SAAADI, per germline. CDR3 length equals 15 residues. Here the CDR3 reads CASSESYSRSYEQYF. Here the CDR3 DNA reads TGCGCCAGCAGTGAGTCGTACAGCAGGTCCTACGAGCAGTACTTC.

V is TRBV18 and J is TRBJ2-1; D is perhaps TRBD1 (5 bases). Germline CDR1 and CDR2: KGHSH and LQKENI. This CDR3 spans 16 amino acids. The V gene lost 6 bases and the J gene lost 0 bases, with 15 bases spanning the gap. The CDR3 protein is CASSSDGGASYNEQFF. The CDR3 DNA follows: TGTGCCAGCTCGTCTGACGGTGGGGCCTCCTACAATGAGCAGTTCTTC.

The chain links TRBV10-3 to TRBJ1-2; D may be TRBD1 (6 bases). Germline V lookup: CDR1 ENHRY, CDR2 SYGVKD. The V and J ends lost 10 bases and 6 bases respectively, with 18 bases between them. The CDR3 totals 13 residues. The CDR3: CATRSDSLHGYTF. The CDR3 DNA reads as TGTGCCACCCGGTCGGACAGCCTCCATGGCTACACCTTC.